The next 27 T cell receptor beta chains were all read from a single sample in a study of T cells after yellow fever vaccination. TCRdb reprocessed the 5' RACE reads via MiXCR and lists one record per CDR3 protein. The data contain some 400,000 distinct CDR3 sequences, 18% of them singletons. The sample in question was PBMCs, obtained before the yellow fever booster vaccination. Receptor source: a man aged 18 to 29 who received the YFV17D yellow fever vaccine.

This chain uses TRBV12-3 or TRBV12-4 with TRBJ1-2; 8 bases agree with TRBD1. With 3 bases clipped from V and 3 bases from J, the junction kept 6 bases outside the gene matches. There are 15 residues in the CDR3. In DNA form, the CDR3 reads TGTGCCAGCAGTTTTTCGGACAGGGAGTACTATGGCTACACCTTC. It codes for CASSFSDREYYGYTF.

This rearrangement joins TRBV2 to TRBJ2-3; D is tentatively TRBD1 or TRBD2 (5 bases each). The ends were cut back, 1 base at V and 1 base at J, with 9 bases in the middle. The CDR3 sequence is 15 residues long. Germline CDR1 SNHLY, CDR2 FYNNEI. CDR3 DNA sequence: TGTGCCAGCAGTGAAGGTAGAGGGGGCACAGATACGCAGTATTTT. It yields the protein CASSEGRGGTDTQYF.

This clonotype was observed a few times. The rearrangement uses TRBV6-2 or TRBV6-3 and TRBJ2-7; unclear D gene. Per the germline V gene, CDR1 is MNHEY and CDR2 is SVGEGT. Trimming shortened V by 6 bases and J by 4 bases, and 7 bases separated the two germline ends. This CDR3 contains 11 residues. The CDR3 DNA reads TGTGCCAGCAGGGGGTATTACGAGCAGTACTTC. Encoded protein: CASRGYYEQYF.

This clonotype came up a few times. This chain connects TRBV6-6 to TRBJ1-1, with 8 nucleotides matching TRBD1. The CDR3 extends over 14 amino acids. J lost 6 bases, V lost 6 bases, and 9 bases had no gene match. From germline, CDR1 is MNHNY and CDR2 SVGAGI (reference sequence). Written as DNA, the CDR3 is TGTGCCAGCAGCCTCTCGACAGGGGTCGCTGAAGCTTTCTTT. It translates to CASSLSTGVAEAFF.

J is TRBJ2-3 and V is TRBV2; the D is unclear. This CDR3 contains 15 residues. Per the germline V gene, CDR1 is SNHLY and CDR2 is FYNNEI. V gave up 3 bases and J gave up 0 bases, with 10 bases separating them. CDR3 sequence reads: CASSEGGFSTDTQYF. CDR3 nucleotides: TGTGCCAGCAGTGAGGGTGGCTTCAGCACAGATACGCAGTATTTT.

The chain recombines TRBV7-2 with TRBJ1-1; D perhaps matches TRBD1 (5 bases). The germline V gene has CDR1 SGHTA and CDR2 FQGNSA. The CDR3 is 14 amino acids. The V gene lost 2 bases and the J gene lost 3 bases, with 10 bases spanning the gap. The chain's CDR3 is CASSLFGGDTEAFF. In nucleotides, the CDR3 is TGTGCCAGCAGCTTATTTGGGGGGGACACTGAAGCTTTCTTT.

This clonotype was recorded at least ten times. The chain uses TRBV20-1 and TRBJ1-4; D is unresolved. Trimming removed 1 base at V and 3 bases at J, with 6 bases between. CDR1 and CDR2 (germline): DFQATT, SNEGSKA (reference sequence). The CDR3 has 13 residues. CDR3 protein: CSARGGPNEKLFF. The CDR3 DNA reads as TGCAGTGCTAGAGGCGGACCTAATGAAAAACTGTTTTTT.

The CDR3 region has the DNA TGTGCCAGCAGCCGCACCGGAATAACCGGGACAGGTTACGAGCAGTACTTC. Its protein is CASSRTGITGTGYEQYF. This chain links TRBV3-1 with TRBJ2-7, with TRBD1 matching 8 bases. CDR1 is LGHDT and CDR2 is YNNKEL in the germline V gene (reference sequence). CDR3 size: 17 residues. With 4 bases clipped from V and 4 bases from J, the junction kept 15 bases outside the gene matches.

The CDR3 bases are TGTGCCAGCAGTCCGGGACAAGACACAGATACGCAGTATTTT. The encoded protein is CASSPGQDTDTQYF. The chain links TRBV12-3 or TRBV12-4 to TRBJ2-3, with a possible D match to TRBD1 (6 bases). This CDR3 is built from 14 residues. V was cut by 5 bases and J by 2 bases, with 11 bases left in between.

The V and J genes are TRBV21-1 and TRBJ2-7. TRBV21-1 is deemed a pseudogene. CDR3 length: 16 amino acids. As DNA, the CDR3 is TGTGCCAGCAGCAAAGCGCTAGCACAGACCGGCTACGAGCAGTACGTC. It encodes CASSKALAQTGYEQYV.

This chain joins TRBV18 and TRBJ2-1; D is unclear. V dropped 3 bases and J dropped 5 bases, with 8 bases sitting between them. The CDR3 runs 13 residues. CDR1 KGHSH and CDR2 LQKENI come from the germline V gene. Here the CDR3 reads CASSPFPDNEQFF. The CDR3 DNA reads as TGTGCCAGCTCACCCTTCCCCGACAATGAGCAGTTCTTC.

This clonotype has a count of ten or more. The gene calls are TRBV7-3 and TRBJ2-5; 8 bases are shared with TRBD2. The CDR3 loop spans 17 amino acids. The J segment lost 5 bases and the V segment lost 1 base, leaving 12 bases of the junction unmatched. The germline V gene encodes CDR1 SGHTA and CDR2 FQGTGA. The CDR3 spells CASSLRGLGDSPETQYF. The CDR3 DNA is TGTGCCAGCAGCTTAAGGGGACTAGGAGATAGTCCGGAGACCCAGTACTTC.

The chain joins TRBV12-3 or TRBV12-4 to TRBJ2-3; D is perhaps TRBD2 (5 bases). Deletions cut 2 bases from V and 5 bases from J, with 8 bases between. This CDR3 has 13 amino acids. In DNA, the CDR3 is TGTGCCAGCAGTTTACGGGATGTAGATACGCAGTATTTT. Amino acids: CASSLRDVDTQYF.

This clonotype was picked up a small number of times. V and J are TRBV9 and TRBJ1-1; 7 bases are shared with TRBD1. V was pared by 3 bases and J by 2 bases, with 7 bases of the junction left unmatched. The CDR3 runs 15 residues. In germline, CDR1 is SGDLS, CDR2 YYNGEE. The chain's CDR3 is CASSGQTGLNTEAFF. In DNA form, the CDR3 reads TGTGCCAGCAGCGGGCAGACAGGGCTTAACACTGAAGCTTTCTTT.

The chain carries TRBV6-6 and TRBJ2-1, with D perhaps TRBD2 (6 bases). V shed 6 bases and J shed 4 bases, with 16 bases lying between them. The germline V gene encodes CDR1 MNHNY and CDR2 SVGAGI (reference sequence). CDR3 length: 15 amino acids. CDR3 nucleotide sequence: TGTGCCAGCAGCCCTCGTTGGGGGACTTACAATGAGCAGTTCTTC. It is translated as CASSPRWGTYNEQFF.

The chain is built from TRBV7-2 and TRBJ2-3; 8 bases are shared with TRBD2. Trimming at V came to 6 bases and at J to 2 bases, leaving 7 bases not matched to a gene. The germline gives CDR1 SGHTA, CDR2 FQGNSA. This CDR3 spans 15 amino acids. CDR3 residues: CASRGGGGPTDTQYF. CDR3 nucleotides: TGTGCCAGCAGAGGAGGCGGGGGGCCCACAGATACGCAGTATTTT. Complete variable domain (other parts from reference TRBV7-2 and TRBJ2-3): GAGVSQSPSNKVTEKGKDVELRCDPISGHTALYWYRQSLGQGLEFLIYFQGNSAPDKSGLPSDRFSAERTGGSVSTLTIQRTQQEDSAVYLCASRGGGGPTDTQYFGPGTRLTVL.

The rearrangement joins TRBV20-1 to TRBJ2-3; tentatively, D is TRBD1 or TRBD2 (5 bases each). Germline V CDR1 and CDR2: DFQATT, SNEGSKA (reference sequence). V lost 5 bases to trimming and J lost 7 bases, with 22 bases between them. The CDR3 is 15 residues long. The CDR3 sequence: CSASEGGRGSHTQYF. In nucleotides, the CDR3 is TGCAGTGCTTCAGAGGGCGGACGGGGCTCCCATACGCAGTATTTT.

The chain is built from TRBV29-1 and TRBJ2-3; D unresolved. This CDR3 is built from 13 residues. Germline V gives CDR1 SQVTM, CDR2 ANQGSEA. Trimming removed 1 base from V and 2 bases from J, with 7 bases in between. The CDR3 region has the DNA TGCAGCGTTGAAGGTCTAGTCACAGATACGCAGTATTTT. It encodes CSVEGLVTDTQYF.

This chain connects TRBV28 to TRBJ2-7, with D possibly TRBD2 on 6 matching bases. The CDR3 is made up of 15 amino acids. Deletions cut 5 bases from V and 0 bases from J, with 14 bases between. Germline V gene data show CDR1 as MDHEN and CDR2 as SYDVKM. CDR3 loop: CASSPSGLPSYEQYV. CDR3 DNA: TGTGCCAGCAGTCCCTCGGGACTTCCCTCCTACGAGCAGTACGTC.

The rearrangement joins TRBV29-1 to TRBJ1-5, with D perhaps TRBD1 (6 bases). Germline V gene lookup returns CDR1 SQVTM and CDR2 ANQGSEA. This CDR3 spans 14 amino acids. Trimming cost V 4 bases and J 2 bases, with 12 bases left between them. As DNA, the CDR3 is TGCAGCGTTGCGGGGGGCGCAGGCAATCAGCCCCAGCATTTT. It yields the protein CSVAGGAGNQPQHF.

There are a few counts of this clonotype. This sequence joins TRBV20-1 and TRBJ2-1; 7 bases match TRBD2. Unmatched junction bases numbered 10, after V lost 5 bases and J lost 9 bases. From germline, CDR1 is DFQATT and CDR2 SNEGSKA (reference sequence). This CDR3 has 13 amino acids. The CDR3 nucleotides read TGCAGTGCTCCGGGGAGGGTGAACGGTGAGCAGTTCTTC. Translating gives CSAPGRVNGEQFF.

This chain uses TRBV10-3 with TRBJ2-7; TRBD2 matches at 7 bases. The CDR3 has 16 residues. CDR1 is ENHRY and CDR2 is SYGVKD in the germline V gene. The V segment lost 4 bases and the J segment 0 bases; nucleotides outside the gene matches: 9. This CDR3 is CAISATSGVSSYEQYV. The CDR3 DNA is TGTGCCATCAGTGCAACGAGCGGGGTCAGCTCCTACGAGCAGTACGTC.

The chain uses TRBV4-3 and TRBJ1-2, with D maybe TRBD1 (6 bases). Germline V gene sequence: CDR1 LGHNA, CDR2 YSLEER. With 0 bases removed from V and 6 bases from J, the gap between germline ends came to 11 bases. The CDR3 length is 14 residues. CDR3 nucleotides: TGCGCCAGCAGCCAAGACAGGGGCTCAGATGGCTACACCTTC. This translates into CASSQDRGSDGYTF.

This clonotype has only a few counts. J is TRBJ2-1 and V is TRBV11-2; 7 nucleotides agree with TRBD2. Germline V gives CDR1 SGHAT, CDR2 FQNNGV. The CDR3 has 15 amino acids. J gave up 2 bases and V 5 bases, and 6 bases lay outside the gene matches. The CDR3: CASSLGLEPYNEQFF. CDR3 sequence (DNA): TGTGCCAGCAGCCTCGGACTAGAGCCCTACAATGAGCAGTTCTTC. Full variable domain (remainder filled in from reference TRBV11-2 and TRBJ2-1): EAGVAQSPRYKIIEKRQSVAFWCNPISGHATLYWYQQILGQGPKLLIQFQNNGVVDDSQLPKDRFSAERLKGVDSTLKIQPAKLEDSAVYLCASSLGLEPYNEQFFGPGTRLTVL.

This clonotype was seen a few times. V is TRBV4-1 and J is TRBJ2-7, with D perhaps TRBD2 (5 bases). V was shortened by 3 bases and J by 6 bases, with 21 bases between the two germline ends. The CDR3 runs 16 residues. CDR1 is MGHRA, CDR2 YSYEKL, per germline. DNA of the CDR3: TGCGCCAGCAGCCACGGAAGAGGGCAGCCGTGGGCCGAGCAGTACTTC. As protein: CASSHGRGQPWAEQYF.

The chain uses TRBV6-5 and TRBJ2-5, with D perhaps TRBD1 or TRBD2 (6 bases each). This CDR3 comprises 13 residues. The V end was cut by 6 bases, the J end by 9 bases, with 17 bases between. CDR1 MNHEY and CDR2 SVGAGI come from the germline V gene. DNA for the CDR3: TGTGCCAGCAGGCTTTCGGGGGCGGCGGCCCAGTACTTC. Translated, it gives CASRLSGAAAQYF.

To note about this clonotype: Germline is not matched at one junction end, which may reflect a read error. The chain links TRBV12-3 or TRBV12-4 to TRBJ1-6; TRBD1 is a possible D gene (6 bases). The CDR3 has 13 amino acids. The CDR3 loop is CASQEGGYSSLHF. The CDR3 bases are TGTGCCAGCCAGGAGGGGGGATATTCATCCCTCCACTTT.